This T cell receptor beta chain was recovered during a study of T cell repertoires in aging, cancer and after chemotherapy. Amplification of TCR beta used genomic DNA extracted from peripheral blood. TRB rearrangements spanning V, D and J were amplified using mixed TRB-A/B primers. From the multiplex PCR reads, TCRdb called clonotypes with MiXCR, one entry per CDR3 protein. This sample has some 6,100 distinct CDR3 sequences, with less than 35% found just once. V gave up 1 base and J gave up 3 bases; unmatched junction bases: 1. This CDR3 has 16 residues. Germline V gene lookup returns CDR1 KGHDR and CDR2 SFDVKD.

This clonotype was sampled from a human donor with a blood cancer. The sample was blood. V usage is TRBV24-1 and J usage is TRBJ2-2; 10 positions agree with TRBD2. For the CDR3, the DNA is TGTGCCACCAGTGATTTAGCGGGAGGGGACACCGGGGAGCTGTTTTTT. Its protein product is CATSDLAGGDTGELFF.